This T cell receptor beta chain was captured by sequencing in a study of CD8 T cells in Susac syndrome (dated by TCRdb to between 2019 and 2020). About the full investigation: The study used repertoire sequencing to test whether antigen drove CD8+ T cell activation and differentiation in Susac syndrome. CD8+ T cell repertoire clonality was compared between more than 9 healthy donors, some 14 Susac syndrome patients and around 16 multiple sclerosis patients. The research as a whole found: The TCR sequencing and HLA analysis was acknowledged to have included a relatively small number of individuals.

Peripheral blood CD8+ and CD4+ T cells from healthy donors, Susac syndrome patients and multiple sclerosis patients were profiled by high-throughput TCR beta sequencing. The multiple sclerosis controls were treatment-naive patients whose relapsing-remitting disease, either stable or active, fulfilled the revised McDonald criteria. Bulk CD8+ and CD4+ T cells were purified by magnetic negative isolation, while CD8+ TEMRA cells were enriched using FACS. Blood was collected in EDTA tubes and processed within 24 hours, with PBMCs isolated through density gradient centrifugation. PBMCs intended for TCR sequencing were frozen in liquid nitrogen and were later thawed in a 37 degrees C water bath. The sorted or isolated CD4+, CD8+ and CD8+ TEMRA cells had a purity of 90% or higher. Remarks on this clonotype: The target of this receptor is not known. No much larger clonotype is one base removed from it; base qualities were not supplied.

The CDR3, from cysteine to phenylalanine, totals 11 residues. The sequence is cut down to CDR3 DNA, 33 bases in frame from base 1. V is pared back by 0 bases and J by 7 bases, with 3 bases lying between the germline termini. Reading the germline V gene gives CDR1 SNHLY and CDR2 FYNNEI. RNA was extracted with the RNeasy kit and roughly 0.5 to 1 ug was reverse transcribed using random hexamers. The immunoSEQ multiplex PCR assay, covering 54 Vbeta and 13 Jbeta segments, was used to amplify TCR beta CDR3 regions. To correct PCR amplification bias, a synthetic template baseline was used for both primer optimization and computational correction. Per the source publication's procedure: Reads were assigned to V, D and J genes according to IMGT and analyzed in immunoSEQ Analyzer, with only productive sequences retained. Clonality was calculated as one minus the Shannon entropy normalized by log2 of the number of productive unique sequences. Public and private clones were assessed among the 100 most prevalent clones of each patient and control. A clone was defined as Susac-specific if it was absent from the healthy and MS cohorts, from 1052 published viral clones and from other ImmuneACCESS disease sequences. Clones were called with MiXCR by TCRdb after fastp trimmed the public reads at Q25, and only in-frame beta chains were retained. Records with the same CDR3 protein are collapsed into one entry carrying the most frequent genes and DNA. The V and J calls were determined by TCRdb, not by the authors. The sample table records about 180,000 distinct CDR3 sequences; around 96% of these occur just once. The ten largest clones represent around 0.15% of the sample.

The specimen was CD8+ T cells from PBMCs. This receptor was obtained from a human donor with multiple sclerosis. This chain is built from TRBV2 and TRBJ1-1; the D gene is unclear. The DNA sequence follows: TGTGCCAGCAGTGAAGCCCTTGAAGCTTTCTTT. Its coded protein is CASSEALEAFF.